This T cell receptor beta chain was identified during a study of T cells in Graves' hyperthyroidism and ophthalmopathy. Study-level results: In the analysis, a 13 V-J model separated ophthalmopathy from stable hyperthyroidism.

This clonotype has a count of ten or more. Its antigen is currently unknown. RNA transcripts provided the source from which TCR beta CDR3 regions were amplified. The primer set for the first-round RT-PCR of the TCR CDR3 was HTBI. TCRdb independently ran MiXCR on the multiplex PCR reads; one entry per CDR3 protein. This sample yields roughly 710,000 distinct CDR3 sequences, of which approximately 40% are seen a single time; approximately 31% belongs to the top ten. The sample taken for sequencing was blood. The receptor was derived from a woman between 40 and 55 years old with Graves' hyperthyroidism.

CDR3 amino acids: CSAKQGGTEAFF. The CDR3 DNA is TGCAGTGCCAAACAGGGCGGCACTGAAGCTTTCTTT. The chain couples TRBV20-1 to TRBJ1-1; TRBD1 might be the D (6 bases). Germline V gene data show CDR1 as DFQATT and CDR2 as SNEGSKA (reference sequence). The CDR3 runs to 12 residues. V was clipped by 6 bases and J by 4 bases, with 12 bases between them.